Included here is one T cell receptor (beta chain) sequence, with context. Its antigen remains unknown. Generated by immunoSEQ multiplex PCR, the TCRdb table keeps only in-frame clones and is missing some. This table holds tens of thousands of clones, roughly 70% found once. The CDR3 extends over 15 amino acids. Trimming took 4 bases from V and 5 from J; bases not matched to a gene: 9. CDR1 is SGHRS and CDR2 is YFSETQ in the germline V gene. This sample was included in a study of CD4 T cells in relation to SARS-CoV-2 and coronaviruses. Findings and limits, study-wide: Crossreactive clones expanded significantly less to SARS-CoV-2 than monoreactive clones.

Before the COVID-19 pandemic, during about 2010-2018, CD4+ T cells were taken from unexposed donors. Isolation of CD4+ T cells took place after less than 11 days in culture. Cultures held under 2.5 million PBMCs per well with 8.5 to 10 IU/ml IL-2. This clonotype was obtained from a human donor in good health. This chain links TRBV5-1 with TRBJ1-2; 9 nucleotides align to TRBD1. Sequences were obtained from CD4+ T cells from PBMCs, cultured in vitro. This chain's CDR3 is CASSPGDRESYGYTF. The CDR3, as DNA: TGCGCCAGCAGCCCTGGGGACAGGGAAAGTTATGGCTACACCTTC.